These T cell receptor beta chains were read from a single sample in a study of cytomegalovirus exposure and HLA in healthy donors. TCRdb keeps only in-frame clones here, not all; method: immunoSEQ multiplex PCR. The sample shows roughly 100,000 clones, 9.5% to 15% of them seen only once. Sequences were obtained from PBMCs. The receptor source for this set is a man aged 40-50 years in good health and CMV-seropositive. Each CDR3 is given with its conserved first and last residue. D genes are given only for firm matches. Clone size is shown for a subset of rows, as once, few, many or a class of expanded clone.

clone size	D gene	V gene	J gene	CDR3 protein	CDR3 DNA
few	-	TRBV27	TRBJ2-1	CASSPISRESYNEQFF	TGTGCCAGCAGTCCTATCAGTCGGGAGTCCTACAATGAGCAGTTCTTC
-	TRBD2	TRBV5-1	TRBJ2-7	CASTLGTSGSYEQYF	TGCGCCAGCACCCTAGGGACTAGCGGTTCCTACGAGCAGTACTTC
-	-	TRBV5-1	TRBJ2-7	CASSSTVSYEQYF	TGCGCCAGCAGCTCGACAGTTTCCTACGAGCAGTACTTC
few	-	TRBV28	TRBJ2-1	CASSITGTPYNEQFF	TGTGCCAGCAGTATCACCGGGACACCATACAATGAGCAGTTCTTC
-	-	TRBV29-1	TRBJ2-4	CSVETGFGLAKNIQYF	TGCAGCGTTGAAACAGGGTTCGGGCTAGCCAAAAACATTCAGTACTTC
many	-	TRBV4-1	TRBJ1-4	CASSLRQGGEKLFF	TGCGCCAGCAGCCTAAGGCAGGGTGGAGAAAAACTGTTTTTT
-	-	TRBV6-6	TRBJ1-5	CASNLGAVSNQPQHF	TGTGCCAGCAACTTAGGGGCCGTGAGCAATCAGCCCCAGCATTTT
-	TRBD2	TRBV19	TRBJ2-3	CASSILAGGGLGTDTQYF	TGTGCCAGTAGTATATTGGCGGGAGGGGGGCTCGGCACAGATACGCAGTATTTT
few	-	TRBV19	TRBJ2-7	CASSIEGSGSTYEQYF	TGTGCCAGTAGTATAGAAGGTAGCGGCTCAACCTACGAGCAGTACTTC
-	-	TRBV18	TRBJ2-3	CASSPESGGDTQYF	TGTGCCAGCTCACCAGAGAGCGGCGGAGATACGCAGTATTTT
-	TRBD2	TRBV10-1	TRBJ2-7	CATGLAGGNEQYF	TGCGCCACCGGACTAGCGGGAGGGAACGAGCAGTACTTC
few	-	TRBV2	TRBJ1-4	CASSERWEEKLFF	TGTGCCAGCAGTGAAAGGTGGGAGGAGAAACTGTTTTTT
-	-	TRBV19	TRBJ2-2	CASSIGGGTGTGELFF	TGTGCCAGTAGTATAGGGGGCGGGACGGGCACCGGGGAGCTGTTTTTT
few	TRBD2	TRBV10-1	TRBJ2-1	CASSAGTSGYNEQFF	TGCGCCAGCAGTGCCGGGACTAGCGGTTACAATGAGCAGTTCTTC
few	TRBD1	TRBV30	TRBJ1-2	CAWSVQGATGYTF	TGTGCCTGGAGTGTCCAGGGGGCGACTGGCTACACCTTC
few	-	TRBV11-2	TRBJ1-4	CASSPWGVDEKLFF	TGTGCCAGCAGCCCTTGGGGGGTGGATGAAAAACTGTTTTTT
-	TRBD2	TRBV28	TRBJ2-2	CASSYPGLAGGENTGELFF	TGTGCCAGCAGTTACCCGGGACTAGCGGGAGGGGAGAACACCGGGGAGCTGTTTTTT
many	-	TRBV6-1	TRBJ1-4	CASSARHPATNEKLFF	TGTGCCAGCAGTGCGCGACACCCTGCAACTAATGAAAAACTGTTTTTT
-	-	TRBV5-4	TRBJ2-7	CASSLGSGMYEQYF	TGTGCCAGCAGCTTGGGTTCCGGTATGTACGAGCAGTACTTC
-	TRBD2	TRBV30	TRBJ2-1	CAWRGLQGGSGGGNEQFF	TGTGCCTGGAGAGGGCTTCAAGGGGGGAGCGGGGGTGGGAATGAGCAGTTCTTC
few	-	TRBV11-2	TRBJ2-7	CASSYYYEQYF	TGTGCCAGCAGCTACTACTACGAGCAGTACTTC
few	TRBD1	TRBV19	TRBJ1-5	CASSSGQGGNQPQHF	TGTGCCAGTAGTTCCGGACAGGGCGGCAATCAGCCCCAGCATTTT
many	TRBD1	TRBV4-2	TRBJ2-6	CASSQTGGAGANVLTF	TGTGCCAGCAGCCAAACAGGGGGCGCTGGGGCCAACGTCCTGACTTTC
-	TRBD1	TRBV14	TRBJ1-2	CASSHPRVRQGADYGYTF	TGTGCCAGCAGCCATCCCAGAGTACGACAGGGCGCGGACTATGGCTACACCTTC
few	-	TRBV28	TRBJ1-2	CASRRDPTGGTF	TGTGCCAGCAGGCGGGACCCCACCGGGGGCACCTTC
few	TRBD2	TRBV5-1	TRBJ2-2	CASSLDVAGGPSGELFF	TGCGCCAGCAGCTTGGACGTTGCGGGAGGGCCCTCCGGGGAGCTGTTTTTT
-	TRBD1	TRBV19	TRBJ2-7	CASSASGTETYEQYF	TGTGCCAGTAGTGCCTCCGGGACAGAGACCTACGAGCAGTACTTC
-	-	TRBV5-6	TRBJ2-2	CASSLAPAGNTGELFF	TGTGCCAGCAGCTTGGCCCCAGCGGGGAACACCGGGGAGCTGTTTTTT
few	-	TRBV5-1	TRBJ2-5	CASNLVGAEETQYF	TGCGCCAGCAACTTGGTGGGGGCGGAGGAGACCCAGTACTTC
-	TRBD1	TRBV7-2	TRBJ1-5	CASSWGTGLLSGNQPQHF	TGTGCCAGCAGCTGGGGGACAGGTCTACTTAGCGGCAATCAGCCCCAGCATTTT
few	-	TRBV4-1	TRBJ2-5	CASSQGVGTLLETQYF	TGCGCCAGCAGCCAAGGTGTCGGGACACTCTTAGAGACCCAGTACTTC
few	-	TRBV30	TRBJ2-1	CAWSFPNEQFF	TGTGCCTGGAGTTTCCCAAATGAGCAGTTCTTC
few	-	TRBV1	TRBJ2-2	CTPGLLRNTGELFF	TGCACCCCAGGGTTGCTCAGGAACACCGGGGAGCTGTTTTTT
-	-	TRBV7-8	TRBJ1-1	CASSSLPGFNTEAFF	TGTGCCAGCAGCTCCCTCCCGGGATTTAACACTGAAGCTTTCTTT
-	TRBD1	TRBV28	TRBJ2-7	CASSFRDRGQYEQYF	TGTGCCAGCAGTTTCCGGGACAGGGGGCAGTACGAGCAGTACTTC
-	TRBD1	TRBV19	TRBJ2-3	CASSPRTGVGDTQYF	TGTGCCAGTAGTCCGCGGACAGGGGTCGGAGATACGCAGTATTTT
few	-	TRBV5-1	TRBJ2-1	CASSLVYFSDNEQFF	TGCGCCAGCAGCTTGGTCTATTTTTCGGACAATGAGCAGTTCTTC
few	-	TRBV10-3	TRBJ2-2	CAISGVRGANTGELFF	TGTGCCATCAGTGGAGTTCGGGGGGCAAACACCGGGGAGCTGTTTTTT
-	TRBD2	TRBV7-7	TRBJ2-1	CASSLRAGGISSYNEQFF	TGTGCCAGCAGCTTACGAGCGGGGGGTATCAGCTCCTACAATGAGCAGTTCTTC
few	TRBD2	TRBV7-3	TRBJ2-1	CASSLGLVNNEQFF	TGTGCCAGCAGCCTCGGACTAGTGAACAATGAGCAGTTCTTC
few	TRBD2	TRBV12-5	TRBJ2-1	CASGLGTSGRVNEQFF	TGTGCTAGTGGTTTGGGGACTAGCGGGAGGGTCAATGAGCAGTTCTTC
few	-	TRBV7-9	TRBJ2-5	CASSLGQNQETQYF	TGTGCCAGCAGCTTAGGGCAGAATCAAGAGACCCAGTACTTC
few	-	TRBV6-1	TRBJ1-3	CASSEATAPGNTIYF	TGTGCCAGCAGTGAGGCGACAGCGCCGGGAAACACCATATATTTT
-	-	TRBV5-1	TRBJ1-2	CASRLEGRAYGYTF	TGCGCCAGCAGATTGGAAGGCAGGGCCTATGGCTACACCTTC
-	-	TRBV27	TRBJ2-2	CASSLSLASGELFF	TGTGCCAGCAGTTTAAGCCTAGCCTCGGGGGAGCTGTTTTTT
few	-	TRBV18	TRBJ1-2	CASSPYAESNYGYTF	TGTGCCAGCTCACCCTATGCCGAGTCTAACTATGGCTACACCTTC
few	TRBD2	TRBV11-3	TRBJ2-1	CASSMGLAGEQFF	TGTGCCAGCAGCATGGGACTAGCTGGCGAGCAGTTCTTC
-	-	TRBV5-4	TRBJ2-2	CASSLPRGGGELFF	TGTGCCAGCAGCTTGCCAAGGGGCGGCGGGGAGCTGTTTTTT
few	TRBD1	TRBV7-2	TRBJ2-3	CASSPPPLDRVVHTDTQYF	TGTGCCAGCAGCCCACCCCCCCTGGACAGGGTGGTACACACAGATACGCAGTATTTT
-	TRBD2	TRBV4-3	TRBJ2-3	CASSQGGLAGGLDTQYF	TGCGCCAGCAGCCAAGGAGGTCTAGCGGGAGGGTTAGATACGCAGTATTTT
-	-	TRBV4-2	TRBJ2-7	CASSQPLAEQYF	TGTGCCAGCAGCCAGCCCTTGGCCGAGCAGTACTTC
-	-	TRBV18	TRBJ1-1	CASSPGRGSTEAFF	TGTGCCAGCTCACCGGGTCGGGGTTCCACTGAAGCTTTCTTT
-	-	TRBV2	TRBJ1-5	CASSDRGRVGNQPQHF	TGTGCCAGCAGCGACAGAGGCAGGGTCGGCAATCAGCCCCAGCATTTT
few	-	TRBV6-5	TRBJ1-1	CASSYGQGGTEAFF	TGTGCCAGCAGTTACGGGCAGGGAGGCACTGAAGCTTTCTTT
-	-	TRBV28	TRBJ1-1	CASSLGPPDEAFF	TGTGCCAGCAGTTTAGGGCCCCCGGATGAAGCTTTCTTT